The 21 T cell receptor beta chains given below trace back to one sample, sequenced in a study of blood T cell repertoires in COVID-19. This table comes from immunoSEQ multiplex PCR, and its TCRdb copy is limited to in-frame clones, with some not included. The sample consists of 360,000 or so clones, about nine tenths of them appearing once. The material sequenced was PBMCs or T cells enriched from blood (not recorded which). The receptors come from a woman younger than 45 who had recovered from COVID-19.

This clone has just one count. This rearrangement joins TRBV30 to TRBJ2-2, with 8 positions matching TRBD2. This CDR3 contains 17 residues. Germline values: CDR1 GTSNPN, CDR2 SVGIG (reference sequence). J was trimmed by 4 bases and V by 8 bases; bases with no gene match: 18. Here the CDR3 DNA reads TGTGCCCTCACTTTGTTCGTTGGCGGGAGGCCCACCGGGGAGCTGTTTTTT. Its protein is CALTLFVGGRPTGELFF.

The rearrangement uses TRBV18 and TRBJ1-2; weak D call: TRBD1 (5 bases). Germline assignment: CDR1 KGHSH and CDR2 LQKENI. This CDR3 contains 13 residues. V was clipped by 4 bases and J by 6 bases, with 12 bases between them. CDR3 DNA sequence: TGTGCCAGCTCACGGGATTTAGGGGATGGCTACACCTTC. Translation: CASSRDLGDGYTF.

The chain links TRBV7-2 to TRBJ2-1; 13 positions match TRBD2. The trim removed 5 bases at V and 7 bases at J, leaving 5 bases unmatched. The CDR3 runs 15 residues. From germline, CDR1 is SGHTA and CDR2 FQGNSA. CDR3: CASSDMTSGGNEQFF. CDR3 coding DNA: TGTGCCAGCAGCGACATGACTAGCGGGGGGAATGAGCAGTTCTTC. The variable domain in full, completed from reference TRBV7-2 and TRBJ2-1, reads GAGVSQSPSNKVTEKGKDVELRCDPISGHTALYWYRQSLGQGLEFLIYFQGNSAPDKSGLPSDRFSAERTGGSVSTLTIQRTQQEDSAVYLCASSDMTSGGNEQFFGPGTRLTVL.

This clone was seen only once. V and J are TRBV15 and TRBJ2-1; 8 positions match TRBD1. V shed 3 bases and J 15 bases; nucleotides not matched to a gene: 13. The CDR3 loop spans 14 amino acids. Germline CDR1 is LNHNV and CDR2 is YYDKDF (reference sequence). The CDR3 region is CATSRDRLRDRMFF. CDR3 sequence (DNA): TGTGCCACCAGCAGGGACCGGTTGCGGGACAGGATGTTCTTC.

The chain couples TRBV25-1 to TRBJ1-2; a weak D match, TRBD1 (5 bases). The CDR3 contains 16 residues. The V gene's germline CDR1 is MGHDK and CDR2 SYGVNS. The germline V and J ends were trimmed by 3 bases and 4 bases, with 18 bases remaining between them. This CDR3 is CASSDPTTDRRYGYTF. CDR3 bases: TGTGCCAGCAGTGACCCTACTACAGACAGACGCTATGGCTACACCTTC.

This sequence joins TRBV7-9 and TRBJ1-3; no clear D. The CDR3 is made up of 12 amino acids. The germline V gene encodes CDR1 SEHNR and CDR2 FQNEAQ (reference sequence). Between the trimmed V and J ends, which lost 10 bases and 4 bases, there was a span of 11 bases. CDR3 bases: TGTGCCACGATGAGCGGGGGAAACACCATATATTTT. Its translation is CATMSGGNTIYF.

The J gene is TRBJ1-2, the V gene TRBV2; D is undetermined. There are 13 residues in the CDR3. Germline CDR1 and CDR2: SNHLY and FYNNEI. Trimming took 4 bases from V and 5 from J, leaving 11 bases between them. CDR3 region: CASSVSGGYGYTF. Written as DNA, the CDR3 is TGTGCCAGCAGTGTTTCGGGAGGATATGGCTACACCTTC.

The chain is built from TRBV2 and TRBJ1-1, with 8 bases fitting TRBD1. J was trimmed by 7 bases and V by 10 bases; bases with no gene match: 5. This CDR3 has 11 amino acids. Germline-derived CDR1 and CDR2 are SNHLY and FYNNEI. The CDR3 DNA is TGTGCCACCGACAGGGGTGGTGAAGCTTTCTTT. It codes for CATDRGGEAFF.

This rearrangement joins TRBV13 to TRBJ2-7; possible D gene TRBD2, 5 bases. The ends were cut back, 5 bases at V and 0 bases at J, with 8 bases in the middle. There are 13 residues in the CDR3. From germline, CDR1 is PRHDT and CDR2 FYEKMQ (reference sequence). The CDR3 coding sequence is TGTGCCAGCAGCCTCGGGAACTCCTACGAGCAGTACTTC. This translates into CASSLGNSYEQYF.

V is TRBV5-5 and J is TRBJ2-1, with D perhaps TRBD1 (5 bases). This CDR3 has 17 amino acids. The V gene lost 4 bases and the J gene lost 0 bases, with 17 bases spanning the gap. The germline gives CDR1 SGHKS, CDR2 YYEKEE (reference sequence). CDR3 sequence (DNA): TGTGCCAGCAGCCCTGGACACCTTAGTAGCTCCTACAATGAGCAGTTCTTC. Translation gives CASSPGHLSSSYNEQFF. Looking up the rest from reference TRBV5-5 and TRBJ2-1 gives the full variable domain: DAGVTQSPTHLIKTRGQQVTLRCSPISGHKSVSWYQQVLGQGPQFIFQYYEKEERGRGNFPDRFSARQFPNYSSELNVNALLLGDSALYLCASSPGHLSSSYNEQFFGPGTRLTVL.

V gene TRBV6-1 combines with J gene TRBJ1-1, with D perhaps matching TRBD1 (5 bases). Trimming pared 1 base from V and 2 bases from J, leaving 8 bases between. CDR1 MNHNS and CDR2 SASEGT come from the germline V gene. CDR3 length: 14 residues. CDR3 sequence: CASSEVTGNTEAFF. In DNA form, the CDR3 reads TGTGCCAGCAGTGAAGTAACAGGCAACACTGAAGCTTTCTTT.

This clone came up a few times. The chain is built from TRBV7-9 and TRBJ1-4, with a possible D match to TRBD1 (6 bases). Looked up from germline, CDR1 is SEHNR and CDR2 is FQNEAQ (reference sequence). The CDR3 is 16 amino acids. V dropped 5 bases and J dropped 0 bases, with 13 bases sitting between them. The CDR3 loop is CASSPDRPATNEKLFF. CDR3 DNA: TGTGCCAGCAGCCCCGACAGGCCCGCAACTAATGAAAAACTGTTTTTT.

The rearrangement joins TRBV7-8 to TRBJ1-5; D is unclear. CDR1 is SGHVS and CDR2 is FQNEAQ in the germline V gene. V lost 2 bases and J lost 6, with 20 bases in between. The CDR3 is made up of 17 amino acids. The CDR3 nucleotides read TGTGCCAGCAGCTTAACTTCCGGGCGAGGGCTTTTTCAGCCCCAGCATTTT. It encodes CASSLTSGRGLFQPQHF.

This sequence joins TRBV28 and TRBJ1-5, with D unclear. The CDR3 sequence is 15 residues long. Trimming took off 5 bases at V and 2 bases at J, with 13 bases between the two ends. The V gene's germline CDR1 is MDHEN and CDR2 SYDVKM. CDR3 nucleotides: TGTGCCAGCAGTGCGGCGGGGAGAGGCAATCAGCCCCAGCATTTT. Translation gives CASSAAGRGNQPQHF.

The V call is TRBV27, the J call TRBJ1-1; perhaps TRBD1 as D (6 bases). V gave up 2 bases and J gave up 5 bases, with 15 bases separating them. The length of the CDR3 is 15 residues. Germline V gives CDR1 MNHEY, CDR2 SMNVEV (reference sequence). CDR3 amino acids: CASSLAQQGGTEAFF. The DNA for the CDR3 is TGTGCCAGCAGTTTAGCCCAACAGGGCGGTACTGAAGCTTTCTTT.

This clone was seen a single time. The rearrangement joins TRBV4-3 to TRBJ2-1; maybe TRBD2 (5 bases). CDR1 and CDR2 (germline): LGHNA, YSLEER. V was clipped by 1 base and J by 4 bases, with 17 bases between them. The length of the CDR3 is 17 residues. CDR3 in amino acids: CASSQVLRPRGYNEQFF. The CDR3 nucleotides read TGCGCCAGCAGCCAAGTCTTGCGGCCCCGCGGGTACAATGAGCAGTTCTTC.

The chain recombines TRBV30 with TRBJ2-1, with 7 bases identical to TRBD2. Losses at the gene ends were 1 base for V and 4 bases for J; bases not matched to a gene: 7. Germline CDR1 and CDR2: GTSNPN and SVGIG (reference sequence). This CDR3 contains 15 residues. As DNA, the CDR3 is TGTGCCTGGAGTGGGTCTAGCGGAACATACAATGAGCAGTTCTTC. Translating gives CAWSGSSGTYNEQFF.

This chain uses TRBV28 with TRBJ1-5, with D possibly being TRBD1 (5 bases). V gave up 3 bases and J gave up 6 bases, with 12 bases separating them. Germline V CDR1 and CDR2: MDHEN, SYDVKM. The CDR3 is made up of 14 amino acids. The CDR3 DNA follows: TGTGCCAGCAGTTTGAATGGGAGGGGTCAGCCCCAGCATTTT. Amino acids: CASSLNGRGQPQHF.

This rearrangement joins TRBV30 to TRBJ1-4, with D tentatively TRBD1 (5 bases). The CDR3 extends over 14 amino acids. V lost 4 bases and J 8 bases, leaving 17 bases between the germline ends. Germline V gene lookup returns CDR1 GTSNPN and CDR2 SVGIG (reference sequence). The DNA for the CDR3 is TGTGCCTGGAACGGAGTCAGGGTAGGCGAAAAACTGTTTTTT. Amino acids: CAWNGVRVGEKLFF.

J is TRBJ1-5 and V is TRBV28; the match to TRBD1 covers 7 bases. This CDR3 contains 17 residues. J lost 5 bases, V lost 5 bases, and 15 bases had no gene match. The germline CDR1 and CDR2 sequences are MDHEN and SYDVKM. CDR3 in amino acids: CASSQTLDRPGDQPQHF. For the CDR3, the DNA is TGTGCCAGCAGTCAAACTCTGGACAGGCCGGGAGATCAGCCCCAGCATTTT.

A word on this clone: The germline gene is not matched at one end of the junction; a read error may be the cause. The chain recombines TRBV30 with TRBJ1-5; a weak D match, TRBD1 (6 bases). Looked up from germline, CDR1 is GTSNPN and CDR2 is SVGIG (reference sequence). This CDR3 is 14 amino acids long. CDR3 bases: TGCGCCTGGAATCTTGGACAGCTAAATCAGCCCCAGCATTTT. It specifies CAWNLGQLNQPQHF.